This TCR beta chain was retrieved from a study of beta chain features in type 1 diabetes. Study background: There was similarity between patients and healthy donors in age, gender and cell yields.

Every bit of the isolated RNA underwent reverse transcription, so sequencing read expressed TCRB transcripts. Sequencing used immunoSEQ multiplex PCR; TCRdb keeps in-frame clones, though not all of them. This table holds about 340,000 clones, approximately 13% found once. Notes on the study in general: TCRB rearrangement may or may not be influenced by HLA type; here this remained unresolved. Shorter TCRB CDR3s, moderately but significantly so, marked every one of the four CD4+ subsets in Type 1 diabetes patients.

The V gene end was trimmed by 3 bases and the J gene end by 7 bases; junction bases not matched to a gene: 4. The CDR3 runs 13 residues. Germline V gene data show CDR1 as GTSNPN and CDR2 as SVGIG (reference sequence). This clone turned up a few times. Its antigen is unknown. In total, each donor contributed a single heparinised blood draw that averaged around 110 mL. Sequencing was carried out using naive CD4+ T cells from blood. The chain links TRBV30 to TRBJ2-1, with 9 positions matching TRBD2. This clonotype originated in a young woman with type 1 diabetes. The DNA of the CDR3 is TGTGCCTGGAGACTAGCGGGTATAAATGAGCAGTTCTTC. Its protein product is CAWRLAGINEQFF. The variable domain in full, completed from reference TRBV30 and TRBJ2-1, reads SQTIHQWPATLVQPVGSPLSLECTVEGTSNPNLYWYRQAAGRGLQLLFYSVGIGQISSEVPQNLSASRPQDRQFILSSKKLLLSDSGFYLCAWRLAGINEQFFGPGTRLTVL.